These T cell receptor beta chains were read from a single sample in a study of blood T cell repertoires in COVID-19. The table came from immunoSEQ multiplex PCR; TCRdb's copy has only in-frame clones and leaves some out. Here the sample spans roughly 24,000 clones, approximately 88% being singletons. The sample comprised peripheral blood. The origin of the receptors is a woman in her 70s with active COVID-19. Each CDR3 is given with its conserved first and last residue. D genes are given only for firm matches. Rows give clone size only sometimes, using once, few, many, or a class for an expanded clone.

J gene: TRBJ2-7; CDR3 length: 15; D gene: -; V gene: TRBV11-2; clone size: -; CDR3 protein: CASSVSTGSSYEQYF; CDR3 DNA: TGTGCCAGCAGCGTCTCAACAGGTAGCTCCTACGAGCAGTACTTC
J gene: TRBJ2-1; CDR3 length: 15; D gene: -; V gene: TRBV7-8; clone size: -; CDR3 protein: CASSFRGFPSNEQFF; CDR3 DNA: TGTGCCAGCAGCTTTCGGGGGTTCCCAAGCAATGAGCAGTTCTTC
J gene: TRBJ1-1; CDR3 length: 11; D gene: TRBD1; V gene: TRBV20-1; clone size: -; CDR3 protein: CSAYRGREAFF; CDR3 DNA: TGCAGTGCTTACAGGGGCCGTGAAGCTTTCTTT
J gene: TRBJ2-3; CDR3 length: 14; D gene: -; V gene: TRBV4-1; clone size: -; CDR3 protein: CASSPGTYDFTQYF; CDR3 DNA: TGCGCCAGCAGCCCCGGGACATACGATTTTACGCAGTATTTT
J gene: TRBJ2-7; CDR3 length: 12; D gene: -; V gene: TRBV7-9; clone size: -; CDR3 protein: CASSQGSYEQYF; CDR3 DNA: TGTGCCAGCAGCCAGGGGAGCTACGAGCAGTACTTC
J gene: TRBJ2-7; CDR3 length: 13; D gene: -; V gene: TRBV2; clone size: -; CDR3 protein: CASSVDTSYEQYF; CDR3 DNA: TGTGCCAGCAGTGTTGACACCTCCTACGAGCAGTACTTC
J gene: TRBJ2-5; CDR3 length: 15; D gene: TRBD2; V gene: TRBV5-4; clone size: -; CDR3 protein: CASSLGTSGQETQYF; CDR3 DNA: TGTGCCAGCAGCTTAGGGACTAGCGGGCAAGAGACCCAGTACTTC
J gene: TRBJ2-7; CDR3 length: 14; D gene: TRBD2; V gene: TRBV4-3; clone size: once; CDR3 protein: CASRSGTRFGEQYF; CDR3 DNA: TGCGCCAGCAGGTCCGGGACTAGGTTTGGTGAGCAGTACTTC
J gene: TRBJ2-2; CDR3 length: 17; D gene: TRBD1; V gene: TRBV23-1; clone size: -; CDR3 protein: CASSPSRDRGVTGELFF; CDR3 DNA: TGCGCCAGCAGTCCATCCCGGGACAGGGGGGTCACCGGGGAGCTGTTTTTT
J gene: TRBJ2-3; CDR3 length: 16; D gene: TRBD2; V gene: TRBV3-1/TRBV3-2; clone size: -; CDR3 protein: CASSPGRRGGLDTQYF; CDR3 DNA: TGTGCCAGCAGCCCCGGACGGCGGGGGGGCTTGGATACGCAGTATTTT
J gene: TRBJ2-7; CDR3 length: 14; D gene: -; V gene: TRBV3-1/TRBV3-2; clone size: -; CDR3 protein: CASSRTGSAYEQYF; CDR3 DNA: TGTGCCAGCAGCCGAACAGGGTCGGCGTACGAGCAGTACTTC
J gene: TRBJ2-7; CDR3 length: 18; D gene: -; V gene: TRBV11-2; clone size: -; CDR3 protein: CASSLDSDLAGRSYEQYF; CDR3 DNA: TGTGCCAGCAGCTTAGATTCCGATCTTGCGGGGCGCTCCTACGAGCAGTACTTC
J gene: TRBJ1-3; CDR3 length: 16; D gene: TRBD1; V gene: TRBV2; clone size: -; CDR3 protein: CASSSLDRVSGNTIYF; CDR3 DNA: TGTGCCAGCAGTTCACTTGACAGGGTCTCTGGAAACACCATATATTTT
J gene: TRBJ2-3; CDR3 length: 13; D gene: -; V gene: TRBV3-1/TRBV3-2; clone size: -; CDR3 protein: CASSREPTDTQYF; CDR3 DNA: TGTGCCAGCAGCCGCGAGCCCACAGATACGCAGTATTTT
J gene: TRBJ2-7; CDR3 length: 14; D gene: -; V gene: TRBV6-5; clone size: -; CDR3 protein: CASSYGRGVYEQYF; CDR3 DNA: TGTGCCAGCAGTTACGGCAGGGGAGTTTACGAGCAGTACTTC
J gene: TRBJ1-1; CDR3 length: 11; D gene: -; V gene: TRBV7-9; clone size: -; CDR3 protein: CASSPGTEAFF; CDR3 DNA: TGTGCCAGCAGCCCCGGGACTGAAGCTTTCTTT
J gene: TRBJ1-2; CDR3 length: 13; D gene: -; V gene: TRBV19; clone size: -; CDR3 protein: CASSIGQGYGYTF; CDR3 DNA: TGTGCCAGTAGTATAGGTCAGGGATATGGCTACACCTTC
J gene: TRBJ1-1; CDR3 length: 14; D gene: -; V gene: TRBV27; clone size: once; CDR3 protein: CASSYGSMNTEAFF; CDR3 DNA: TGTGCCAGCAGTTACGGGTCCATGAACACTGAAGCTTTCTTT
J gene: TRBJ2-2; CDR3 length: 15; D gene: -; V gene: TRBV24-1; clone size: -; CDR3 protein: CATSGSGRQVGELFF; CDR3 DNA: TGTGCCACCAGTGGTTCGGGGAGGCAGGTAGGGGAGCTGTTTTTT
J gene: TRBJ2-2; CDR3 length: 15; D gene: -; V gene: TRBV14; clone size: once; CDR3 protein: CASSQMGHLTGELFF; CDR3 DNA: TGTGCCAGCAGCCAGATGGGACACCTCACCGGGGAGCTGTTTTTT
J gene: TRBJ2-3; CDR3 length: 15; D gene: TRBD2; V gene: TRBV15; clone size: -; CDR3 protein: CATSTSGRGVDTQYF; CDR3 DNA: TGTGCCACCAGCACTAGCGGGCGGGGGGTAGATACGCAGTATTTT
J gene: TRBJ2-1; CDR3 length: 14; D gene: -; V gene: TRBV14; clone size: -; CDR3 protein: CATQTVSSYNEQFF; CDR3 DNA: TGTGCCACCCAGACAGTAAGCTCCTACAATGAGCAGTTCTTC
J gene: TRBJ1-5; CDR3 length: 14; D gene: -; V gene: TRBV28; clone size: -; CDR3 protein: CASRTEGSNQPQHF; CDR3 DNA: TGTGCCAGCAGAACAGAGGGAAGCAATCAGCCCCAGCATTTT
J gene: TRBJ2-7; CDR3 length: 14; D gene: -; V gene: TRBV7-9; clone size: -; CDR3 protein: CASSWGAGGYEQYF; CDR3 DNA: TGTGCCAGCTCCTGGGGGGCAGGGGGCTACGAGCAGTACTTC
J gene: TRBJ1-6; CDR3 length: 14; D gene: -; V gene: TRBV2; clone size: -; CDR3 protein: CASSATKLNSPLHF; CDR3 DNA: TGTGCCAGCAGCGCCACTAAACTGAATTCACCCCTCCACTTT
J gene: TRBJ1-6; CDR3 length: 15; D gene: TRBD1; V gene: TRBV6-4; clone size: once; CDR3 protein: CASSTDRGIGSPLHF; CDR3 DNA: TGTGCCAGCAGTACGGACAGGGGAATTGGGTCACCCCTCCACTTT
J gene: TRBJ1-1; CDR3 length: 13; D gene: -; V gene: TRBV12-3/TRBV12-4; clone size: -; CDR3 protein: CASSLGGHTEAFF; CDR3 DNA: TGTGCCAGCAGTTTAGGGGGGCACACTGAAGCTTTCTTT
J gene: TRBJ1-2; CDR3 length: 16; D gene: -; V gene: TRBV7-8; clone size: -; CDR3 protein: CASSLAQGSFNYGYTF; CDR3 DNA: TGTGCCAGCAGCTTAGCGCAAGGTAGCTTTAACTATGGCTACACCTTC
J gene: TRBJ2-1; CDR3 length: 14; D gene: TRBD2; V gene: TRBV2; clone size: -; CDR3 protein: CASSDGLAGREQFF; CDR3 DNA: TGTGCCAGCAGTGATGGTCTAGCGGGGCGTGAGCAGTTCTTC
J gene: TRBJ2-2; CDR3 length: 15; D gene: -; V gene: TRBV11-2; clone size: once; CDR3 protein: CASSLGLTRAGELFF; CDR3 DNA: TGTGCCAGCAGCTTAGGGCTCACACGGGCCGGGGAGCTGTTTTTT
J gene: TRBJ1-2; CDR3 length: 14; D gene: -; V gene: TRBV5-5; clone size: -; CDR3 protein: CASSLGVGAYGYTF; CDR3 DNA: TGTGCCAGCAGCTTGGGGGTGGGGGCGTATGGCTACACCTTC
J gene: TRBJ1-5; CDR3 length: 16; D gene: -; V gene: TRBV19; clone size: -; CDR3 protein: CASSIGQFNSNQPQHF; CDR3 DNA: TGTGCCAGTAGTATCGGACAGTTCAATAGCAATCAGCCCCAGCATTTT
J gene: TRBJ2-1; CDR3 length: 14; D gene: TRBD1; V gene: TRBV5-5; clone size: once; CDR3 protein: CASSRDRENNEQFF; CDR3 DNA: TGTGCCAGCAGCCGGGACAGGGAGAACAATGAGCAGTTCTTC
J gene: TRBJ2-1; CDR3 length: 13; D gene: -; V gene: TRBV4-1; clone size: -; CDR3 protein: CASSQESGGQQFF; CDR3 DNA: TGCGCCAGCAGCCAGGAATCCGGTGGGCAGCAGTTCTTC
J gene: TRBJ2-1; CDR3 length: 17; D gene: TRBD2; V gene: TRBV11-3; clone size: once; CDR3 protein: CASSLDRRGSSYNEQFF; CDR3 DNA: TGTGCCAGCAGCTTAGATCGGCGGGGGAGCTCCTACAATGAGCAGTTCTTC
J gene: TRBJ2-5; CDR3 length: 14; D gene: -; V gene: TRBV11-3; clone size: -; CDR3 protein: CASSTGGIQETQYF; CDR3 DNA: TGTGCCAGCAGCACAGGCGGGATACAAGAGACCCAGTACTTC
J gene: TRBJ1-1; CDR3 length: 14; D gene: -; V gene: TRBV7-8; clone size: -; CDR3 protein: CASSPRGGDTEAFF; CDR3 DNA: TGTGCCAGCAGCCCCAGGGGTGGGGACACTGAAGCTTTCTTT